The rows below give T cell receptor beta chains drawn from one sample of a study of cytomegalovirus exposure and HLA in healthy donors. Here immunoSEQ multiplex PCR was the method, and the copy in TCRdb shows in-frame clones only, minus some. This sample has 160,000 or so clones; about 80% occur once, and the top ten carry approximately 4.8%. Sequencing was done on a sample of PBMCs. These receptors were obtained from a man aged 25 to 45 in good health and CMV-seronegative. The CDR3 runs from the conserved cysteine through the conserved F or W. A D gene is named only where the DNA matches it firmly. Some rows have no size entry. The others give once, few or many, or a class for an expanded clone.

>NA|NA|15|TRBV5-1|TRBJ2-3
CASSLVQGKSDTQYF
TGCGCCAGCAGCTTGGTTCAGGGAAAGTCAGATACGCAGTATTTT
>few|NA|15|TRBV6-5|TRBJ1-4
CASSYGVSENEKLFF
TGTGCCAGCAGTTACGGAGTCAGTGAGAATGAAAAACTGTTTTTT
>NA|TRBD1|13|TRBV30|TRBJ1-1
CARTGATNTEAFF
TGTGCCCGGACAGGGGCAACTAACACTGAAGCTTTCTTT
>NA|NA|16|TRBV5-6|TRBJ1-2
CASSFYLQGGLGGYTF
TGTGCCAGCAGCTTCTATCTACAGGGCGGTCTGGGTGGCTACACCTTC
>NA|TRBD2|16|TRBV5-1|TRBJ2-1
CASSPRGSGRMGEQFF
TGCGCCAGCAGCCCTCGCGGTAGCGGGAGAATGGGAGAGCAGTTCTTC
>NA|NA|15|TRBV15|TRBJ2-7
CATSSGTPGFYEQYF
TGTGCCACCAGCAGCGGGACTCCAGGATTTTACGAGCAGTACTTC
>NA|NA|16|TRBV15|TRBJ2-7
CATSRDPRRPESEQYF
TGTGCCACCAGCAGAGATCCTCGACGGCCGGAGAGCGAGCAGTACTTC
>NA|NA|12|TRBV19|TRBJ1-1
CASSTREAEAFF
TGTGCCAGTAGTACGCGGGAAGCTGAAGCTTTCTTT
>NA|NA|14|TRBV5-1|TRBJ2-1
CASSLLSSYNEQFF
TGCGCCAGCAGCCTTCTCAGCTCCTACAATGAGCAGTTCTTC
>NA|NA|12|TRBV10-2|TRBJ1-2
CASILSQGGYTF
TGCGCCAGCATTCTCTCGCAGGGTGGCTACACCTTC
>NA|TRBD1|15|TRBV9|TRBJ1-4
CASSAAGTGYEKLFF
TGTGCCAGCAGCGCGGCCGGGACAGGGTATGAAAAACTGTTTTTT
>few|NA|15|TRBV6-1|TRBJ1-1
CASSALSTTNTEAFF
TGTGCCAGCAGTGCCTTGTCGACAACGAACACTGAAGCTTTCTTT
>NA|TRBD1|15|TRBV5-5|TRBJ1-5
CASSNPGQGNQPQHF
TGTGCCAGCAGCAATCCGGGACAGGGGAATCAGCCCCAGCATTTT
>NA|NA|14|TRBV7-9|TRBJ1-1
CASSLAPDSSEAFF
TGTGCCAGCAGCTTAGCCCCGGACTCCTCTGAAGCTTTCTTT
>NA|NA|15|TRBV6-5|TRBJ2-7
CASSYQGVSSYEQYF
TGTGCCAGCAGTTATCAGGGTGTCTCCTCCTACGAGCAGTACTTC
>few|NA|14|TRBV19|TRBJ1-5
CASSLGGSNQPQHF
TGTGCCAGTAGCCTAGGCGGGAGCAATCAGCCCCAGCATTTT
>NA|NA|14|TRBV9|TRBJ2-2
CASSVGGNTGELFF
TGTGCCAGCAGCGTAGGAGGGAACACCGGGGAGCTGTTTTTT
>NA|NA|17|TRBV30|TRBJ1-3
CAWNFVRGPGTGNTIYF
TGTGCCTGGAATTTCGTGCGGGGACCAGGAACTGGAAACACCATATATTTT
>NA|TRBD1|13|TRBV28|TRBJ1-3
CAGTGGPGNTIYF
TGTGCCGGGACAGGGGGACCTGGAAACACCATATATTTT
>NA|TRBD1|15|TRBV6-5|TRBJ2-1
CASSPDRGSYNEQFF
TGTGCCAGCAGTCCCGACAGGGGAAGTTACAATGAGCAGTTCTTC
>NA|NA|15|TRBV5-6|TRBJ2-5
CASSSLWTDRETQYF
TGTGCCAGCAGCTCTCTCTGGACAGATAGGGAGACCCAGTACTTC
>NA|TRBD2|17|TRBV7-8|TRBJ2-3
CASSLLLAGEVSDTQYF
TGTGCCAGCAGCTTATTATTAGCGGGAGAGGTCTCAGATACGCAGTATTTT
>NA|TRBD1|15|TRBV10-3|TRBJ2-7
CAINPGTGVSYEQYF
TGTGCCATCAATCCCGGGACAGGTGTCTCCTACGAGCAGTACTTC
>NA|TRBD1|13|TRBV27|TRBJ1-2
CASGTGANYGYTF
TGTGCCAGCGGGACAGGGGCTAACTATGGCTACACCTTC
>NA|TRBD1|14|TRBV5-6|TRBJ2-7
CASSFGTVSYEQYF
TGTGCCAGCAGCTTCGGGACAGTCTCCTACGAGCAGTACTTC
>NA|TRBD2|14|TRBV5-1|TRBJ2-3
CAGRTSPEADTQYF
TGCGCCGGTCGGACTAGTCCCGAGGCTGATACGCAGTATTTT
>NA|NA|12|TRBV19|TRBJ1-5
CATGVGNQPQHF
TGTGCTACCGGGGTCGGTAATCAGCCCCAGCATTTT
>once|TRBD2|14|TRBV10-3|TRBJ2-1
CASKTSGGNNEQFF
TGTGCCTCAAAGACTAGCGGGGGAAACAATGAGCAGTTCTTC
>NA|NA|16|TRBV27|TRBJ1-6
CASSSGWQGNNSPLHF
TGTGCCAGCAGTTCGGGCTGGCAGGGAAATAATTCACCCCTCCACTTT
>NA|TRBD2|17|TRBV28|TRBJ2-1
CASSSLGRTSVYNEQFF
TGTGCCAGCAGTTCCCTGGGAAGGACTAGCGTTTACAATGAGCAGTTCTTC
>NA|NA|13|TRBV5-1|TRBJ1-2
CASREGVNYGYTF
TGCGCCAGCAGGGAAGGGGTTAACTATGGCTACACCTTC
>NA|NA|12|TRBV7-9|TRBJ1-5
CASSQVGGPQHF
TGTGCCAGCAGCCAGGTAGGAGGGCCCCAGCATTTT
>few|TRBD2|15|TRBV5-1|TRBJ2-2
CASSRTWGGTGELFF
TGCGCCAGCAGCAGGACCTGGGGAGGGACCGGGGAGCTGTTTTTT
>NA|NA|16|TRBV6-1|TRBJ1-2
CASSEWVQSSNYGYTF
TGTGCCAGCAGTGAATGGGTACAGTCTTCTAACTATGGCTACACCTTC
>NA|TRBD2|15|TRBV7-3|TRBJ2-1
CASSLKLAGVVRQFF
TGTGCCAGCAGCTTAAAACTAGCGGGGGTAGTACGGCAGTTCTTC
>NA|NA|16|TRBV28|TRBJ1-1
CASIGSGFVGNTEAFF
TGTGCCAGCATCGGGTCGGGTTTTGTCGGAAACACTGAAGCTTTCTTT
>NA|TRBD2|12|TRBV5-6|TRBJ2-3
CASSLTSYTQYF
TGTGCCAGCAGTTTGACTAGCTATACGCAGTATTTT
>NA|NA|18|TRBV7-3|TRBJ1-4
CASSPGGFKQAGNEKLFF
TGTGCCAGCAGCCCCGGGGGGTTTAAGCAGGCGGGTAATGAAAAACTGTTTTTT
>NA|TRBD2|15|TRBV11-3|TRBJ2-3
CASSLGLAGLDTQYF
TGTGCCAGCAGCTTGGGGCTAGCGGGATTAGATACGCAGTATTTT
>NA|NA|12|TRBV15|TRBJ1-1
CATSRSDREAFF
TGTGCCACCAGCAGATCCGACAGGGAAGCTTTCTTT
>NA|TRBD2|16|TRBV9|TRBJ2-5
CASSVALAGGRETQYF
TGTGCCAGCAGCGTAGCCCTAGCGGGGGGGCGGGAGACCCAGTACTTC
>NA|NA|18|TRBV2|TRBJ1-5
CASSEGGTSMGWGQPQHF
TGTGCCAGCAGTGAAGGGGGGACTTCAATGGGGTGGGGTCAGCCCCAGCATTTT
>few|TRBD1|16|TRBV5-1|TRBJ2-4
CASSFGTGPTLNIQYF
TGCGCCAGCAGCTTCGGGACAGGTCCCACGCTAAACATTCAGTACTTC
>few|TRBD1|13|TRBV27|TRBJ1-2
CASSQQGAFGYTF
TGTGCCAGCAGTCAACAGGGGGCTTTCGGCTACACCTTC
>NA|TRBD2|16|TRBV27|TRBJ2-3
CASSSGLATSTDTQYF
TGTGCCAGCAGCTCTGGACTAGCGACTAGCACAGATACGCAGTATTTT
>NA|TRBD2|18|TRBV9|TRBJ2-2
CASSVAGGLLMNTGELFF
TGTGCCAGCAGCGTAGCGGGGGGACTATTGATGAACACCGGGGAGCTGTTTTTT
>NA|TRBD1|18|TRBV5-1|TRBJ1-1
CASSTRDGQGRVGTEAFF
TGCGCCAGCAGCACTCGAGACGGACAGGGGAGGGTCGGAACTGAAGCTTTCTTT
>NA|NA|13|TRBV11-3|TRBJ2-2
CASSLSGVGELFF
TGTGCCAGCAGCTTATCGGGGGTCGGGGAGCTGTTTTTT
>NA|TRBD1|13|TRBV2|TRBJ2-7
CASSGTGDYEQYF
TGTGCCAGCAGCGGGACAGGGGACTACGAGCAGTACTTC
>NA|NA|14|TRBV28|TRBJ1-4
CASSLSAGGEKLFF
TGTGCCAGCAGTCTCAGTGCGGGTGGTGAAAAACTGTTTTTT
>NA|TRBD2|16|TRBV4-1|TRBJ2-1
CASSQTTSGDYNEQFF
TGCGCCAGCAGCCAGACGACTAGCGGGGATTACAATGAGCAGTTCTTC